The 14 T cell receptor beta chains in this list originate from one sample, sequenced in a study of T cell repertoires in cytomegalovirus infection. Via MiXCR, TCRdb re-called the reads, giving one row per CDR3 protein. In the table there are hundreds of thousands of distinct CDR3 sequences, roughly 15% of which are singletons. Material: PBMCs. These receptors were taken from a human donor in good health (CMV status not recorded). Some clones in this sample may be carry-over from other donors' samples.

CDR3 residues: CASSYSRTGVYEQYF. The DNA for the CDR3 is TGTGCCAGCAGTTACTCGAGGACAGGGGTGTACGAGCAGTACTTC. This chain uses TRBV6-5 with TRBJ2-7; 9 positions match TRBD1. V shed 0 bases and J 4 bases; nucleotides not matched to a gene: 4. This CDR3 region has 15 residues. CDR1 and CDR2 from the germline V gene are MNHEY and SVGAGI.

This clonotype appeared many times. The chain has TRBV28 and TRBJ1-5, with D unresolved. CDR3 length equals 14 residues. V was clipped by 4 bases and J by 1 base, with 8 bases between them. CDR1 is MDHEN, CDR2 SYDVKM, per germline. CDR3 nucleotide sequence: TGTGCCAGCAGTTGGGGTTCGAGCAATCAGCCCCAGCATTTT. Translating gives CASSWGSSNQPQHF. The complete variable domain, with remaining parts taken from reference TRBV28 and TRBJ1-5, reads DVKVTQSSRYLVKRTGEKVFLECVQDMDHENMFWYRQDPGLGLRLIYFSYDVKMKEKGDIPEGYSVSREKKERFSLILESASTNQTSMYLCASSWGSSNQPQHFGDGTRLSIL.

The gene calls are TRBV20-1 and TRBJ2-3; D gene ambiguous. V gave up 0 bases and J gave up 2 bases, with 12 bases separating them. The CDR3 contains 15 residues. Germline V gene data show CDR1 as DFQATT and CDR2 as SNEGSKA (reference sequence). The CDR3 spells CSAREPWAPTDTQYF. The CDR3, as DNA: TGCAGTGCTAGAGAGCCTTGGGCACCCACAGATACGCAGTATTTT.

This clonotype was recorded a few times. CDR3 nucleotide sequence: TGTGCCAGCAGTGAAGAGCCCAGCGGGGGGGCTTTAGGTGAGCAGTTCTTC. Amino acids: CASSEEPSGGALGEQFF. The rearrangement joins TRBV2 to TRBJ2-1, with TRBD2 matching over 10 bases. The V gene's germline CDR1 is SNHLY and CDR2 FYNNEI. V was pared by 1 base and J by 9 bases, with 12 bases of the junction left unmatched. CDR3 length equals 17 residues.

This clonotype came up a few times. The V and J genes are TRBV6-1 and TRBJ2-7, with D tentatively TRBD2 (6 bases). This CDR3 is 12 amino acids long. Trimming cost V 1 base and J 12 bases, with 13 bases left between them. CDR1 and CDR2 (germline): MNHNS, SASEGT. The CDR3 here is CASSEGTGTSYF. The CDR3, as DNA: TGTGCCAGCAGTGAAGGAACCGGGACTTCGTACTTC.

This clonotype was detected a few times. The V call is TRBV20-1, the J call TRBJ2-5, with 11 bases that match TRBD2. CDR1 is DFQATT, CDR2 SNEGSKA, per germline (reference sequence). The length of the CDR3 is 15 residues. Trimming removed 6 bases from V and 1 base from J; junction bases left unmatched: 7. DNA for the CDR3: TGCAGTGCCGAAGCTAGCGGGGGGCGCCAAGAGACCCAGTACTTC. Its protein is CSAEASGGRQETQYF.

Comment on this clonotype: A much bigger clone sits one base away, suggesting this may be a read error. The chain is built from TRBV11-2 and TRBJ1-3; D may be TRBD1 (5 bases). The CDR3 consists of 14 residues. The germline V gene encodes CDR1 SGHAT and CDR2 FQNNGV. CDR3 amino acids: CASSRDVSGNAIYF. CDR3 sequence (DNA): TGTGCCAGCAGCCGGGACGTCTCTGGAAACGCCATATATTTT.

V usage is TRBV20-1 and J usage is TRBJ1-5; D gene uncertain. The V end lost 6 bases, the J end lost 4 bases, and 16 bases lay between the germline ends. Germline CDR1 and CDR2: DFQATT and SNEGSKA (reference sequence). CDR3 length: 14 residues. CDR3 in DNA: TGCAGTGCATTTGGACGGATTCGAAATCAGCCCCAGCATTTT. Residues: CSAFGRIRNQPQHF.

The rearrangement uses TRBV20-1 and TRBJ1-5; D not resolved. The CDR3 runs 14 residues. V lost 4 bases, J lost 6 bases, and 16 bases lay in between. Germline-derived CDR1 and CDR2 are DFQATT and SNEGSKA (reference sequence). The CDR3 DNA is TGCAGTGCTAACCCAGGAGGGTGGGCTCAGCCCCAGCATTTT. It yields the protein CSANPGGWAQPQHF.

This clonotype was detected ten times or more. The V and J genes are TRBV7-2 and TRBJ2-7, with D tentatively TRBD2 (6 bases). The CDR3 runs 16 residues. CDR1 is SGHTA and CDR2 is FQGNSA in the germline V gene. Trimming took off 3 bases at V and 2 bases at J, with 17 bases between the two ends. The CDR3 nucleotides read TGTGCCAGCAGCTTGGCCTTTAGCGGTGCCACCTACGAGCAGTACTTC. Amino acid sequence: CASSLAFSGATYEQYF.

The CDR3 loop reads CASSTLQGTGTDTQYF. CDR3 coding DNA: TGTGCCAGCAGTACCCTACAGGGGACGGGGACAGATACGCAGTATTTT. V gene TRBV6-5 combines with J gene TRBJ2-3, with 7 positions matching TRBD1. This CDR3 region has 16 residues. After removal of 5 bases from V and 3 bases from J, the junction contained 11 bases not matched to a gene. From germline, CDR1 is MNHEY and CDR2 SVGAGI.

This clonotype was observed a handful of times. This CDR3 is CASSSGGVKLFF. CDR3 nucleotide sequence: TGTGCCAGCAGTTCAGGGGGGGTAAAACTGTTTTTT. The chain has TRBV6-6 and TRBJ1-4, with 7 positions matching TRBD1. This CDR3 is 12 amino acids long. V lost 4 bases and J lost 10; bases outside the gene matches: 3. Germline loops: CDR1 MNHNY, CDR2 SVGAGI (reference sequence).

The rearrangement uses TRBV6-1 and TRBJ2-1; TRBD1 matches at 8 bases. The CDR3 extends over 15 amino acids. CDR1 is MNHNS, CDR2 SASEGT, per germline. After removal of 5 bases from V and 9 bases from J, the junction contained 12 bases not matched to a gene. CDR3 loop: CASSYVPGGLGEQFF. CDR3 DNA sequence: TGTGCCAGCAGTTACGTTCCAGGGGGCTTGGGTGAGCAGTTCTTC.

This clonotype was seen repeatedly, ten times or more. The genes are TRBV7-2 and TRBJ1-5; 7 positions agree with TRBD1. Trimming took 5 bases from V and 5 from J; bases not matched to a gene: 6. Germline CDR1 is SGHTA and CDR2 is FQGNSA. The length of the CDR3 is 14 residues. This CDR3 is CASSPRDSYQPQHF. The CDR3 DNA is TGTGCCAGCAGCCCACGGGACAGCTATCAGCCCCAGCATTTT.